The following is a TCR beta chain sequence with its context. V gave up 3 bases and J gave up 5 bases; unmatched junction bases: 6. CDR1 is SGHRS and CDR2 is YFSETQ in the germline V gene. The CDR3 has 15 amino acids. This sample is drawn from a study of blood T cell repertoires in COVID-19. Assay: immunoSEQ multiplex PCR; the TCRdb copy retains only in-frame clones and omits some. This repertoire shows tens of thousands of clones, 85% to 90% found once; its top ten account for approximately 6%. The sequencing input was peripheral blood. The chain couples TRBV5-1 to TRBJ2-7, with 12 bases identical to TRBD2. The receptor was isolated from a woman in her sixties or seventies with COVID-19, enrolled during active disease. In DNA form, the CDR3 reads TGCGCCAGCAGCTACGGACTAGCGGGAAGGAACGAGCAGTACTTC. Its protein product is CASSYGLAGRNEQYF. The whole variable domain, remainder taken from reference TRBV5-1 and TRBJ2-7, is KAGVTQTPRYLIKTRGQQVTLSCSPISGHRSVSWYQQTPGQGLQFLFEYFSETQRNKGNFPGRFSGRQFSNSRSEMNVSTLELGDSALYLCASSYGLAGRNEQYFGPGTRLTVT.